The source of this T cell receptor (beta chain) is a study of T cells in Graves' hyperthyroidism and ophthalmopathy. Study as a whole: Peripheral blood was secured at the point of initial diagnosis, before any treatment. Study findings and constraints: The model's output predicted ophthalmopathy at a median of about 5.9 months prior to onset. Also found in blood were most expanded thyroid clonotypes above 0.001.

The germline CDR1 and CDR2 sequences are MNHNY and SVGAGI (reference sequence). The junction had 12 bases not matched to a gene; V was cut back by 0 bases and J by 0 bases. This CDR3 has 20 amino acids. Concerning this clonotype itself: The antigen is undetermined.

The source material, RNA transcripts, was used to amplify TCR beta CDR3 regions. The TCR CDR3 first-round RT-PCR relied on the HTBI primer set. TCRdb recomputed calls from the multiplex PCR reads with MiXCR, one row per CDR3 protein. Of roughly 700,000 distinct CDR3 sequences in the sample, 15% to 20% are singletons; the top ten hold roughly 15%. This clonotype originated in a man aged 50 or older with Graves' hyperthyroidism. V usage is TRBV6-6 and J usage is TRBJ2-1; 9 bases agree with TRBD2. The sequencing sample was made of blood. CDR3 in amino acids: CASSYSGLAGYRGSYNEQFF. Here the CDR3 DNA reads TGTGCCAGCAGTTACTCGGGGCTAGCGGGATACCGCGGCTCCTACAATGAGCAGTTCTTC.